Each of the 14 T cell receptor beta chains below was sequenced from the same sample in a study of shared clonotypes between healthy human individuals. Clones were sequenced by immunoSEQ multiplex PCR, and TCRdb holds only the in-frame ones, with some missing. The top ten hold 0.39% of the sample, which has about 2.3 million clones, approximately 95% seen once. Sequencing was carried out using naive CD4+ T cells from PBMCs. The subset: CD45RA+ positively selected. These receptors came from a man aged 18 to 35 in good health. Some clones in this sample may be carry-over from other donors' samples.

A note on this clone: The sample carries other DNA sequences with the same CDR3. The chain joins TRBV6-5 to TRBJ2-1; a weak D match, TRBD2 (5 bases). Trimming shortened V by 3 bases and J by 1 base, and 10 bases separated the two germline ends. The germline V gene encodes CDR1 MNHEY and CDR2 SVGAGI. This CDR3 has 15 residues. The CDR3 reads CASSYSVGSYNEQFF. Here the CDR3 DNA reads TGTGCCAGCAGTTATAGCGTAGGATCCTACAATGAGCAGTTCTTC.

The chain has TRBV5-1 and TRBJ1-1; D is unresolved. In germline, CDR1 is SGHRS, CDR2 YFSETQ. The CDR3 covers 14 residues. The V end lost 0 bases, the J end lost 8 bases, and 14 bases lay between the germline ends. CDR3 in DNA: TGCGCCAGCAGCTTGGTGGGAACTTCTGACGAAGCTTTCTTT. Encoded protein: CASSLVGTSDEAFF.

Details on this clone: Other nucleotide sequences from this sample produce the same CDR3. J is TRBJ1-2 and V is TRBV7-2, with TRBD1 identical over 8 bases. CDR1 is SGHTA, CDR2 FQGNSA, per germline. The CDR3 extends over 13 amino acids. The ends lost 5 bases at V and 4 bases at J; junction bases unmatched: 3. The CDR3, as DNA: TGTGCCAGCAGCGTAGGACAGGGCTATGGCTACACCTTC. It yields the protein CASSVGQGYGYTF.

The chain uses TRBV19 and TRBJ2-7, with D maybe TRBD2 (5 bases). The length of the CDR3 is 15 residues. V lost 5 bases, J lost 0 bases, and 14 bases lay in between. CDR1 LNHDA and CDR2 SQIVND come from the germline V gene (reference sequence). The chain's CDR3 is CASSVSWESSYEQYF. The CDR3 DNA reads as TGTGCCAGTAGTGTTAGCTGGGAGAGCTCCTACGAGCAGTACTTC. Drawing the rest from reference TRBV19 and TRBJ2-7, the complete variable domain is DGGITQSPKYLFRKEGQNVTLSCEQNLNHDAMYWYRQDPGQGLRLIYYSQIVNDFQKGDIAEGYSVSREKKESFPLTVTSAQKNPTAFYLCASSVSWESSYEQYFGPGTRLTVT.

The rearrangement uses TRBV15 and TRBJ2-1, with D perhaps assigned TRBD1 or TRBD2 (5 bases each). Germline CDR1 is LNHNV and CDR2 is YYDKDF (reference sequence). The CDR3 has 16 residues. Between the trimmed V and J ends, which lost 0 bases and 6 bases, there was a span of 15 bases. The CDR3 DNA is TGTGCCACCAGCAGAGATGGGGGTCGGGTTTTCAATGAGCAGTTCTTC. Its translation is CATSRDGGRVFNEQFF.

The chain couples TRBV2 to TRBJ2-7; D is undetermined. This CDR3 has 12 residues. V was clipped by 2 bases and J by 8 bases, with 10 bases between them. Germline V gives CDR1 SNHLY, CDR2 FYNNEI. The DNA of the CDR3 is TGTGCCAGCAGTGAAAGGTACATTCAGCAGTACTTC. Its protein is CASSERYIQQYF.

In the case of this clone: The identical CDR3 is also encoded by other nucleotide sequences in the sample. The chain recombines TRBV15 with TRBJ1-5; D unresolved. The V gene's germline CDR1 is LNHNV and CDR2 YYDKDF (reference sequence). Trimming cost V 2 bases and J 3 bases, with 2 bases left between them. The CDR3 contains 12 residues. The CDR3 here is CATSRFNQPQHF. The CDR3 bases are TGTGCCACCAGCAGATTCAATCAGCCCCAGCATTTT. The variable domain in full, with the rest retrieved from reference TRBV15 and TRBJ1-5, is DAMVIQNPRYQVTQFGKPVTLSCSQTLNHNVMYWYQQKSSQAPKLLFHYYDKDFNNEADTPDNFQSRRPNTSFCFLDIRSPGLGDTAMYLCATSRFNQPQHFGDGTRLSIL.

The J gene is TRBJ2-7, the V gene TRBV6-5; D might be TRBD1 or TRBD2, each matching 5 bases. Per the germline V gene, CDR1 is MNHEY and CDR2 is SVGAGI. Trimming left V 0 bases short and J 4 bases short, with 13 bases between. This CDR3 comprises 15 residues. In DNA form, the CDR3 reads TGTGCCAGCAGTTACTCGGCGAGGGGCACTTACGAGCAGTACTTC. Amino acid sequence: CASSYSARGTYEQYF.

The CDR3 spells CASNKGLAGDTGELFF. CDR3 nucleotides: TGTGCCAGCAACAAGGGACTAGCGGGAGACACCGGGGAGCTGTTTTTT. The chain has TRBV5-4 and TRBJ2-2, with 14 positions matching TRBD2. The CDR3 sequence is 16 residues long. Trimming took 6 bases from V and 3 from J; bases not matched to a gene: 4. The V gene's germline CDR1 is SGHNT and CDR2 YYREEE (reference sequence).

V and J are TRBV5-6 and TRBJ2-5; TRBD1 or TRBD2 may be the D gene (5 bases each). The V end was cut by 4 bases, the J end by 2 bases, with 12 bases between. CDR1 and CDR2 from the germline V gene are SGHDT and YYEEEE. This CDR3 comprises 14 residues. CDR3 residues: CASSVGRKQETQYF. Here the CDR3 DNA reads TGTGCCAGCAGCGTGGGACGCAAACAAGAGACCCAGTACTTC.

The chain joins TRBV6-1 to TRBJ2-7; TRBD2 aligns across 7 bases. There are 15 residues in the CDR3. V trimming: 6 bases; J trimming: 4 bases; junction bases outside the gene matches: 12. Germline CDR1 and CDR2: MNHNS and SASEGT. The CDR3 is CASRRLAEGVYEQYF. The CDR3 DNA follows: TGTGCCAGCAGAAGGCTAGCGGAAGGTGTTTACGAGCAGTACTTC.

Here the CDR3 DNA reads TGTGCCAGCAGTATCTCTGGGGCCAACGTCCTGACTTTC. This sequence encodes CASSISGANVLTF. The chain combines TRBV28 with TRBJ2-6; no reliable D call. Germline-derived CDR1 and CDR2 are MDHEN and SYDVKM. This CDR3 comprises 13 residues. Between the trimmed V and J ends, which lost 5 bases and 0 bases, there was a span of 2 bases.

Details on this clone: In the same sample, other DNA sequences code for this CDR3. The chain is built from TRBV2 and TRBJ1-5; 8 nucleotides match TRBD1. The CDR3 is 14 residues long. J was trimmed by 2 bases and V by 5 bases; bases with no gene match: 2. The germline V gene encodes CDR1 SNHLY and CDR2 FYNNEI. The CDR3 sequence: CASSPQGGNQPQHF. In DNA form, the CDR3 reads TGTGCCAGCAGTCCACAGGGGGGCAATCAGCCCCAGCATTTT.

The gene calls are TRBV28 and TRBJ1-3; TRBD1 might be the D (6 bases). Germline assignment: CDR1 MDHEN and CDR2 SYDVKM. CDR3 length: 17 residues. V lost 3 bases to trimming and J lost 0 bases, with 15 bases between them. As DNA, the CDR3 is TGTGCCAGCAGTTTTTCCGGGACATCCAGCTCTGGAAACACCATATATTTT. Residues: CASSFSGTSSSGNTIYF.